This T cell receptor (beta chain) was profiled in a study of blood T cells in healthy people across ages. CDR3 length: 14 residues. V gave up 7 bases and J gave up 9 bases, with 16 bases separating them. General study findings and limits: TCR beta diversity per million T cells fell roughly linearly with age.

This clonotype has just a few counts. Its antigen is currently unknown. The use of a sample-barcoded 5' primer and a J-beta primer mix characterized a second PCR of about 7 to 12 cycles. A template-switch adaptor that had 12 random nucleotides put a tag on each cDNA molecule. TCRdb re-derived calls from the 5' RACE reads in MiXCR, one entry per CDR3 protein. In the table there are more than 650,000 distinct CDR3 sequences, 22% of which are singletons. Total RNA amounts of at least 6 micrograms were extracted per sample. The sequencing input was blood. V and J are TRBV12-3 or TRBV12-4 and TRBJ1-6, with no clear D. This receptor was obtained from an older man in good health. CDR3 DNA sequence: TGTGCCAGCAAACAAAGGACCGGTCTTTCACCCCTCCACTTT. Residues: CASKQRTGLSPLHF.